This TCR beta chain was sequenced during a study of CD8 T cells in Susac syndrome (dated by TCRdb to about 2019). For context, the study as a whole: Of the Susac syndrome patients who were sequenced, about eight were in clinical remission while roughly six had clinically active disease. At blood withdrawal, Susac syndrome patients were either therapy-naive, taking corticosteroids (in some cases with IVIg as well), or taking IVIg alone. Whether CD8+ T cell activation and differentiation in Susac syndrome was antigen driven was tested using repertoire sequencing.

About this clonotype: The antigen it recognizes is unknown. There are no base qualities to consult, and no much larger clone falls within one base.

Trimming costs V 1 base and J 8 bases, and their ends lie 11 bases apart. According to the germline V gene, CDR1 reads MGHDK and CDR2 reads SYGVNS. The CDR3 goes from the cysteine to the phenylalanine over 13 residues. Just the 39-base CDR3 DNA is kept, in frame starting at base 1. High-throughput TCR beta sequencing profiled peripheral blood CD8+ and CD4+ T cells from healthy donors, Susac syndrome patients and multiple sclerosis patients. The Susac syndrome patients fulfilled recently defined diagnostic criteria for either definite or probable disease. CD8+ TEMRA cells were enriched by FACS, while bulk CD8+ and CD4+ T cells were purified by magnetic negative isolation. Blood was drawn into EDTA tubes, processed within 24 hours, and PBMCs were isolated by density gradient centrifugation. PBMCs intended for TCR sequencing were cryopreserved in liquid nitrogen and thawed later in a water bath at 37 degrees C. The sorted or isolated CD4+, CD8+ and CD8+ TEMRA cells reached a purity of at least 90%.

RNA was extracted using the RNeasy kit, and roughly 0.45 to 1 microgram was reverse transcribed with random hexamers. The immunoSEQ multiplex PCR assay, which covers 54 Vbeta and 13 Jbeta segments, was used to amplify TCR beta CDR3 regions. To correct PCR amplification bias, a synthetic template baseline was used for both primer optimization and computational correction. The study's own analysis went as follows. Reads were annotated to V, D and J genes per IMGT and analyzed with immunoSEQ Analyzer, keeping only productive sequences. Clonality was calculated as one minus the Shannon entropy normalized by log2 of the number of productive unique sequences. For each patient and control, public and private clones were evaluated among the 100 most prevalent clones. A clone was defined as Susac-specific if it was absent from the healthy and MS cohorts, from 950 to 1,300 published viral clones and from other ImmuneACCESS disease sequences. TCRdb itself trimmed the public reads at Q25 with fastp, ran MiXCR and retained productive beta chains. Every CDR3 protein is listed once, alongside the most common genes and DNA of its rows. Here the V and J calls rest on TCRdb's processing, not on the authors' analysis. The sample data list about 240,000 distinct CDR3 sequences, and approximately 95% of these were observed just once. The biggest ten clones account for 0.08% to 0.11% of the sample.

Results the study describes overall, beyond this receptor: No clonal expansion was detected in the CD4+ T cell repertoire of Susac syndrome patients. The study acknowledged that relatively few individuals were included in the TCR sequencing and HLA analysis.

The sequencing input was CD4+ T cells from PBMCs. The receptor comes from a human donor with Susac syndrome. The rearranged chain carries TRBV25-1 and TRBJ1-1; no D gene can be assigned with confidence. This receptor carries the CDR3 CASSELWGGEAFF. The DNA reads as follows: TGTGCCAGCAGTGAATTATGGGGAGGAGAAGCTTTCTTT.